This T cell receptor (beta chain) is from a study of Graves' ophthalmopathy and Graves' hyperthyroidism. Study-level points and caveats: Blood repertoires reportedly contained most expanded thyroid clonotypes above 0.001 frequency.

TCR beta CDR3 regions were amplified from RNA transcripts. A first-round RT-PCR used HTBI primers, followed by a second-round multiplex PCR. MiXCR, run by TCRdb on the multiplex PCR reads, gives a single entry per CDR3 protein. Of hundreds of thousands of distinct CDR3 sequences in the sample, approximately 21% were seen once. Hyperthyroidism was considered stable when no ophthalmopathy appeared within 18 months of follow-up. Orbital computed tomography, together with clinical symptoms, serum thyroxine, TRAb and thyroid ultrasound, was used for diagnosis. PBMCs had their origin in fresh peripheral blood (more than 9.5 ml). The CDR3 covers 15 residues. Germline lookup yields CDR1 DFQATT and CDR2 SNEGSKA (reference sequence). Trimming cost V 5 bases and J 2 bases; bases outside gene matches: 8. This clonotype was observed many times. Its target is not known.

This chain links TRBV20-1 with TRBJ2-7, with TRBD2 identical over 11 bases. The sample consisted of peripheral blood. The sequence derives from a young woman with stable Graves' hyperthyroidism. This chain's CDR3 is CSALGTSGSTYEQYF. The CDR3 coding sequence is TGCAGTGCTCTCGGGACTAGCGGATCCACCTACGAGCAGTACTTC.